The 19 T cell receptor beta chains below come from one sample, sequenced in a study of shared clonotypes between healthy human individuals. The data were produced by immunoSEQ multiplex PCR, yet TCRdb's version contains in-frame clones alone and is incomplete. The sample holds about 2.4 million clones, more than 85% seen once. Sequencing input: naive CD4+ T cells from PBMCs. The sample's subset: CD45RA+ positively selected. Receptors were obtained from a young man in good health. Some clones in this sample may be carry-over from other donors' samples.

The chain couples TRBV2 to TRBJ1-5; D is ambiguous. This CDR3 has 14 amino acids. CDR1 and CDR2 (germline): SNHLY, FYNNEI. Deletions cut 3 bases from V and 4 bases from J, with 10 bases between. This CDR3 reads CASSEVQPNQPQHF. CDR3 bases: TGTGCCAGCAGTGAGGTACAGCCAAATCAGCCCCAGCATTTT.

The rearrangement links TRBV5-5 to TRBJ2-5; D possibly corresponds to TRBD1 (6 bases). Trimming removed 4 bases at V and 6 bases at J, with 19 bases between. CDR3 length: 15 residues. CDR1 and CDR2 from the germline V gene are SGHKS and YYEKEE (reference sequence). As DNA, the CDR3 is TGTGCCAGCAGCCCCTCCACAGGGTGGGAAAAGACCCAGTACTTC. It encodes CASSPSTGWEKTQYF.

This chain joins TRBV11-2 and TRBJ1-2; 9 bases agree with TRBD1. Trimming cost V 4 bases and J 8 bases; bases outside gene matches: 11. In germline, CDR1 is SGHAT, CDR2 FQNNGV. CDR3 size: 15 residues. CDR3 DNA sequence: TGTGCCAGCAGCTCACTTACAGGGGGCTCAGGCGGCTACACCTTC. Translating it yields CASSSLTGGSGGYTF.

This chain connects TRBV7-8 to TRBJ2-1; 9 positions match TRBD1. Per germline, CDR1 SGHVS and CDR2 FQNEAQ. The CDR3 extends over 15 amino acids. V gave up 5 bases and J gave up 7 bases; unmatched junction bases: 9. CDR3 region: CASSHAWDRDNEQFF. The DNA of the CDR3 is TGTGCCAGCAGCCACGCTTGGGACAGGGATAATGAGCAGTTCTTC.

This clone was seen a few times. The chain employs TRBV30 and TRBJ1-3, with D perhaps TRBD1 (6 bases). Germline values: CDR1 GTSNPN, CDR2 SVGIG (reference sequence). The CDR3 has 14 residues. V lost 3 bases and J lost 4, with 13 bases in between. DNA of the CDR3: TGTGCCTGGAGAGGACAGAGAACGGGAAACACCATATATTTT. Translated: CAWRGQRTGNTIYF.

Of note for this clone: The sample contains more than one DNA sequence encoding this CDR3. The rearrangement joins TRBV6-5 to TRBJ1-1; TRBD1 aligns across 9 bases. CDR3 length: 13 amino acids. With 0 bases clipped from V and 7 bases from J, the junction kept 0 bases outside the gene matches. Germline V CDR1 and CDR2: MNHEY, SVGAGI. The DNA of the CDR3 is TGTGCCAGCAGTTACTCGGGACAGGGTGAAGCTTTCTTT. As protein: CASSYSGQGEAFF.

Written as DNA, the CDR3 is TGTGCCAGCAGCCTACAGGGGGCGCAGGGCTACGAGCAGTACTTC. Translation gives CASSLQGAQGYEQYF. The V and J genes are TRBV7-2 and TRBJ2-7; TRBD1 matches 9 bases. The ends lost 5 bases at V and 3 bases at J; junction bases unmatched: 8. The germline gives CDR1 SGHTA, CDR2 FQGNSA. The CDR3 has 15 residues.

J is TRBJ2-3 and V is TRBV28, with D perhaps TRBD1 or TRBD2 (5 bases each). Germline lookup yields CDR1 MDHEN and CDR2 SYDVKM. V shed 5 bases and J shed 4 bases, with 16 bases lying between them. This CDR3 has 15 residues. CDR3 in DNA: TGTGCCAGCAGTATTTTCGGGACCTCGTCAGATACGCAGTATTTT. It is translated as CASSIFGTSSDTQYF.

The chain uses TRBV11-2 and TRBJ2-2; possibly TRBD1 or TRBD2 for D (6 bases each). The germline V and J ends were trimmed by 4 bases and 0 bases, with 12 bases remaining between them. The CDR3 loop spans 16 amino acids. Germline CDR1 reads SGHAT; CDR2 reads FQNNGV. CDR3: CASSSRGTPNTGELFF. CDR3 DNA: TGTGCCAGCAGCTCCCGCGGGACACCGAACACCGGGGAGCTGTTTTTT.

V gene TRBV7-9 combines with J gene TRBJ2-7; 8 positions agree with TRBD1. Trimming at V came to 2 bases and at J to 1 base, leaving 7 bases not matched to a gene. The CDR3 extends over 16 amino acids. Germline assignment: CDR1 SEHNR and CDR2 FQNEAQ (reference sequence). The CDR3, as DNA: TGTGCCAGCAGCTTAACGTGGGACAGGACTTCCTACGAGCAGTACTTC. Amino acid sequence: CASSLTWDRTSYEQYF.

In nucleotides, the CDR3 is TGTGCCAGCTCACCACGGCCGCAACAGGGGAACACCGGGGAGCTGTTTTTT. It is translated as CASSPRPQQGNTGELFF. The V call is TRBV18, the J call TRBJ2-2, with D maybe TRBD1 (6 bases). With 1 base removed from V and 1 base from J, the gap between germline ends came to 13 bases. The CDR3 sequence is 17 residues long. The V gene's germline CDR1 is KGHSH and CDR2 LQKENI.

The rearrangement uses TRBV28 and TRBJ1-3; D call uncertain. Germline-derived CDR1 and CDR2 are MDHEN and SYDVKM. Trimming shortened V by 5 bases and J by 3 bases, and 11 bases separated the two germline ends. The CDR3 has 14 amino acids. The CDR3, as DNA: TGTGCCAGCAGTCGGGCCTCTATTGGAAACACCATATATTTT. It yields the protein CASSRASIGNTIYF.

J is TRBJ1-1 and V is TRBV10-1, with D possibly matching TRBD1 (6 bases). Trimming removed 5 bases from V and 1 base from J, with 8 bases in between. The CDR3 totals 13 residues. Germline-derived CDR1 and CDR2 are WNHNN and SYGVQD (reference sequence). The CDR3 nucleotides read TGCGCCAGCAGTTCGGACAGGAACACTGAAGCTTTCTTT. The encoded protein is CASSSDRNTEAFF.

The rearrangement joins TRBV5-7 to TRBJ2-7; 14 bases align to TRBD2. TRBV5-7 qualifies as an ORF whose function is uncertain. CDR3 length equals 18 residues. V gave up 3 bases and J gave up 1 base; unmatched junction bases: 9. CDR3 nucleotides: TGTGCCAGCAGCTCCTCCGGGACTAGCGGGAGCGTATCCTACGAGCAGTACTTC. Residues: CASSSSGTSGSVSYEQYF.

The V gene is TRBV4-1, the J gene TRBJ2-5, with 10 bases identical to TRBD1. The J call may be faulty, since TRBJ2-7 better matches the DNA end. There are 14 residues in the CDR3. Per germline, CDR1 MGHRA and CDR2 YSYEKL. The CDR3 spells CASSLGTGAYEQYF. The CDR3 bases are TGCGCCAGCAGCCTCGGGACAGGGGCCTACGAGCAGTACTTC.

The chain couples TRBV5-1 to TRBJ2-1; no clear D. Trimming pared 4 bases from V and 5 bases from J, leaving 13 bases between. The CDR3 has 14 residues. Germline V CDR1 and CDR2: SGHRS, YFSETQ. The CDR3 coding sequence is TGCGCCAGCAGCCAATCCCACAGAGACAATGAGCAGTTCTTC. This translates into CASSQSHRDNEQFF. The variable domain in full, completed from reference TRBV5-1 and TRBJ2-1, reads KAGVTQTPRYLIKTRGQQVTLSCSPISGHRSVSWYQQTPGQGLQFLFEYFSETQRNKGNFPGRFSGRQFSNSRSEMNVSTLELGDSALYLCASSQSHRDNEQFFGPGTRLTVL.

This chain connects TRBV7-8 to TRBJ2-7, with TRBD2 matching over 10 bases. The CDR3 spans 17 residues. J gave up 4 bases and V 2 bases, and 11 bases lay outside the gene matches. CDR1 SGHVS and CDR2 FQNEAQ come from the germline V gene. In DNA, the CDR3 is TGTGCCAGCAGCTTATGGAGCGGGAGGGCCGGTGGATACGAGCAGTACTTC. Translation: CASSLWSGRAGGYEQYF.

CDR3 residues: CASTFPESGQPQHF. The CDR3 DNA is TGTGCCAGCACCTTCCCGGAGTCCGGCCAGCCCCAGCATTTT. V and J are TRBV5-8 and TRBJ1-5, with D hard to call. The germline CDR1 and CDR2 sequences are SGHTS and YDEGEE. CDR3 length: 14 amino acids. The V end lost 6 bases, the J end lost 7 bases, and 17 bases lay between the germline ends.

This sequence joins TRBV9 and TRBJ2-1; a possible D gene is TRBD1 (5 bases). Germline V gives CDR1 SGDLS, CDR2 YYNGEE. The length of the CDR3 is 20 residues. Trimming cost V 0 bases and J 4 bases, with 26 bases left between them. CDR3 sequence: CASSVAPTATTYYSYNEQFF. CDR3 in DNA: TGTGCCAGCAGCGTAGCTCCGACAGCCACTACATACTACAGTTACAATGAGCAGTTCTTC. The full variable domain, with the rest looked up from reference TRBV9 and TRBJ2-1, is DSGVTQTPKHLITATGQRVTLRCSPRSGDLSVYWYQQSLDQGLQFLIQYYNGEERAKGNILERFSAQQFPDLHSELNLSSLELGDSALYFCASSVAPTATTYYSYNEQFFGPGTRLTVL.